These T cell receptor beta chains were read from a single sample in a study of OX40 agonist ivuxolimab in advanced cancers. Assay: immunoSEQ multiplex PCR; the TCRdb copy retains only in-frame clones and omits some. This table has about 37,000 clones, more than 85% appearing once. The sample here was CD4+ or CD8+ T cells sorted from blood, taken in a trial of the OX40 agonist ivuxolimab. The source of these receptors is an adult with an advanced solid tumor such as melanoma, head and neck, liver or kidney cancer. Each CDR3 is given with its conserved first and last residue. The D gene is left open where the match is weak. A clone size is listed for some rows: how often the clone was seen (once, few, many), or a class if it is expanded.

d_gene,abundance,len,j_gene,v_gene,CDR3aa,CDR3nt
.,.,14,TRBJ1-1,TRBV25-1,CASSESGTHPEAFF,TGTGCCAGCAGTGAATCCGGGACCCACCCTGAAGCTTTCTTT
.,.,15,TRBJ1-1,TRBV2,CASRIDGGRDAEAFF,TGTGCCAGCAGAATCGATGGGGGCAGGGACGCTGAAGCTTTCTTT
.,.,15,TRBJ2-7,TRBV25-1,CASSEWGGTAYEQYF,TGTGCCAGCAGTGAATGGGGCGGCACCGCCTACGAGCAGTACTTC
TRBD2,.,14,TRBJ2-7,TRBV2,CASSEARLAYEQYF,TGTGCCAGCAGTGAAGCGAGACTAGCATACGAGCAGTACTTC
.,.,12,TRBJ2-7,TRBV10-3,CAISDRAYEQYF,TGTGCCATCAGTGACAGGGCCTACGAGCAGTACTTC
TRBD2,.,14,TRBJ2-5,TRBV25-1,CASSPAGGVETQYF,TGTGCCAGTTCCCCGGCGGGGGGAGTTGAGACCCAGTACTTC
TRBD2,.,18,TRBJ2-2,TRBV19,CASSIDLTGTSGPGELFF,TGTGCCAGTAGTATAGACCTAACCGGGACTAGCGGACCCGGGGAGCTGTTTTTT
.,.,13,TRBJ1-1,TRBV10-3,CAINSAQNTEAFF,TGTGCCATCAACAGCGCTCAGAACACTGAAGCTTTCTTT
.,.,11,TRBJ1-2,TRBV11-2,CASSLDEGPTF,TGTGCCAGCAGCTTAGACGAGGGTCCCACCTTC
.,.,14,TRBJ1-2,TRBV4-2,CASSHDRANYGYTF,TGTGCCAGCAGCCACGACAGAGCTAACTATGGCTACACCTTC
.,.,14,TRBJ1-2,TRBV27,CASSLSAGGDGYTF,TGTGCCAGCAGTTTAAGTGCCGGCGGTGATGGCTACACCTTC
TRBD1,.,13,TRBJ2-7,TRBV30,CAWTTGTGYEQYF,TGTGCCTGGACCACCGGGACAGGGTACGAGCAGTACTTC
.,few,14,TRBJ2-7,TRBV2,CASSPLRAEGEQYF,TGTGCCAGCAGTCCCCTGCGGGCTGAGGGCGAGCAGTACTTC
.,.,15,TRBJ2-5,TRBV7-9,CASSHTMTGRETQYF,TGTGCCAGCAGCCACACCATGACAGGGAGGGAGACCCAGTACTTC
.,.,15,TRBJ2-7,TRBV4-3,CASSQVSGSSYEQYF,TGCGCCAGCAGCCAAGTGTCGGGGAGCTCCTACGAGCAGTACTTC
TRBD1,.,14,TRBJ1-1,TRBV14,CASSLGQGNTEAFF,TGTGCCAGCAGCCTTGGACAGGGGAACACTGAAGCTTTCTTT
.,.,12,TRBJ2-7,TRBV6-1,CASSDGTYEQYF,TGTGCCAGCAGTGACGGGACCTACGAGCAGTACTTC
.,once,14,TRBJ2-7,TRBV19,CASSIESSDYEQYF,TGTGCCAGTAGTATAGAAAGCTCAGATTACGAGCAGTACTTC
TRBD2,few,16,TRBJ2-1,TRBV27,CASSLGTSGGYNEQFF,TGTGCCAGCAGTTTAGGGACTAGCGGGGGTTACAATGAGCAGTTCTTC
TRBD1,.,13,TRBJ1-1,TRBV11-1,CASSSTGDTEAFF,TGTGCCAGCAGCAGCACAGGGGACACTGAAGCTTTCTTT
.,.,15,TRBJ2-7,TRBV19,CASSDRDAFAYEQYF,TGTGCCAGTAGCGACCGGGACGCTTTTGCCTACGAGCAGTACTTC
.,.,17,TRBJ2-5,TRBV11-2,CASSFFRLGRNQETQYF,TGTGCCAGCAGCTTTTTTCGTCTGGGACGGAACCAAGAGACCCAGTACTTC
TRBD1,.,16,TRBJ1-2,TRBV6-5,CASSYRGDRGTYGYTF,TGTGCCAGCAGTTACCGGGGGGACAGGGGAACATATGGCTACACCTTC
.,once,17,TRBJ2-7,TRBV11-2,CASSLDRMEANPYEQYF,TGTGCCAGCAGCTTAGACAGGATGGAAGCAAACCCCTACGAGCAGTACTTC
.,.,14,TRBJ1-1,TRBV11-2,CASSYKTGNTEAFF,TGTGCCAGCAGCTACAAGACAGGGAACACTGAAGCTTTCTTT
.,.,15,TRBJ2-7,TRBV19,CASSIGGEASYEQYF,TGTGCCAGTAGTATAGGAGGGGAAGCGTCCTACGAGCAGTACTTC
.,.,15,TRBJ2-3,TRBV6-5,CASSYSPSTADTQYF,TGTGCCAGCAGTTACTCGCCTAGCACGGCAGATACGCAGTATTTT
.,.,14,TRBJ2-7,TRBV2,CASSEDGGPYEQYF,TGTGCCAGCAGTGAAGACGGGGGCCCCTACGAGCAGTACTTC
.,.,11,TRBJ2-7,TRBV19,CASSDAIEQYF,TGTGCCAGTAGTGACGCAATCGAGCAGTACTTC
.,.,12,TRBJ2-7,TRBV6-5,CASSYGRNEQYF,TGTGCCAGCAGTTACGGGAGGAACGAGCAGTACTTC
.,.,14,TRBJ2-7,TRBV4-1,CASSQWDTGYEQYF,TGCGCCAGCAGCCAGTGGGACACCGGCTACGAGCAGTACTTC
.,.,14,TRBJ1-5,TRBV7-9,CASSPGTLGQPQHF,TGTGCCAGCAGTCCTGGGACCCTAGGTCAGCCCCAGCATTTT
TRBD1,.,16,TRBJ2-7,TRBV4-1,CASTPSGQGASYEQYF,TGCGCCAGCACCCCCTCAGGGCAGGGGGCGTCCTACGAGCAGTACTTC
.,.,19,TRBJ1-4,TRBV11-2,CASSSEGGLATSTNEKLFF,TGTGCCAGCAGCTCCGAGGGGGGGCTTGCAACCTCAACTAATGAAAAACTGTTTTTT
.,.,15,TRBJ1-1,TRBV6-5,CASSYSGTENTEAFF,TGTGCCAGCAGTTACTCTGGAACAGAGAACACTGAAGCTTTCTTT
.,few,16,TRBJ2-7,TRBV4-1,CASSQGPGGDSYEQYF,TGCGCCAGCAGCCAAGGTCCTGGGGGCGATTCTTACGAGCAGTACTTC
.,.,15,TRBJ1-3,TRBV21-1,CASSPHPASGNTIYF,TGTGCCAGCAGCCCACACCCCGCGAGTGGAAACACCATATATTTT
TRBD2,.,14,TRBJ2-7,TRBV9,CASSSGLAGHEQYF,TGTGCCAGCAGCTCGGGACTAGCGGGACACGAGCAGTACTTC
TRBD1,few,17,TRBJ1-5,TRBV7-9,CASSLATGTVSNQPQHF,TGTGCCAGCAGCTTAGCAACCGGGACAGTTAGCAATCAGCCCCAGCATTTT
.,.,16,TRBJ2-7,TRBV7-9,CASSSRAGTGEYEQYF,TGTGCCAGCAGCTCAAGGGCGGGGACTGGGGAATACGAGCAGTACTTC